The T cell receptor beta chain described here comes from a study of blood T cell repertoires in COVID-19. For the study at large: The cDNA or gDNA used as material had been derived from T cells, B-cell-depleted T cells, or PBMCs.

Authors' data handling: From reference gene primer amplification, estimates of nucleated cell counts were derived. Profiling relied on immunoSEQ multiplex PCR, and the TCRdb table lists in-frame clones only, not all of them. V and J calls and clone size come straight from that table; D and trimming were deduced from the DNA. Here the sample spans about 76,000 clones, roughly 80% being singletons. From germline, CDR1 is SGHAT and CDR2 FQNNGV. V lost 0 bases, J lost 7 bases, and 21 bases lay in between. The CDR3 sequence is 17 residues long. The TCR was taken from a woman aged 55-69 years with acute or convalescent COVID-19. Source material: peripheral blood. The chain uses TRBV11-2 and TRBJ1-2; D gene uncertain. CDR3 bases: TGTGCCAGCAGCTTAGATCTTCGGTTTGCCGTGCGTGGTGGCTACACCTTC. Encoded protein: CASSLDLRFAVRGGYTF. The variable domain in full, completed from reference TRBV11-2 and TRBJ1-2, reads EAGVAQSPRYKIIEKRQSVAFWCNPISGHATLYWYQQILGQGPKLLIQFQNNGVVDDSQLPKDRFSAERLKGVDSTLKIQPAKLEDSAVYLCASSLDLRFAVRGGYTFGSGTRLTVV.